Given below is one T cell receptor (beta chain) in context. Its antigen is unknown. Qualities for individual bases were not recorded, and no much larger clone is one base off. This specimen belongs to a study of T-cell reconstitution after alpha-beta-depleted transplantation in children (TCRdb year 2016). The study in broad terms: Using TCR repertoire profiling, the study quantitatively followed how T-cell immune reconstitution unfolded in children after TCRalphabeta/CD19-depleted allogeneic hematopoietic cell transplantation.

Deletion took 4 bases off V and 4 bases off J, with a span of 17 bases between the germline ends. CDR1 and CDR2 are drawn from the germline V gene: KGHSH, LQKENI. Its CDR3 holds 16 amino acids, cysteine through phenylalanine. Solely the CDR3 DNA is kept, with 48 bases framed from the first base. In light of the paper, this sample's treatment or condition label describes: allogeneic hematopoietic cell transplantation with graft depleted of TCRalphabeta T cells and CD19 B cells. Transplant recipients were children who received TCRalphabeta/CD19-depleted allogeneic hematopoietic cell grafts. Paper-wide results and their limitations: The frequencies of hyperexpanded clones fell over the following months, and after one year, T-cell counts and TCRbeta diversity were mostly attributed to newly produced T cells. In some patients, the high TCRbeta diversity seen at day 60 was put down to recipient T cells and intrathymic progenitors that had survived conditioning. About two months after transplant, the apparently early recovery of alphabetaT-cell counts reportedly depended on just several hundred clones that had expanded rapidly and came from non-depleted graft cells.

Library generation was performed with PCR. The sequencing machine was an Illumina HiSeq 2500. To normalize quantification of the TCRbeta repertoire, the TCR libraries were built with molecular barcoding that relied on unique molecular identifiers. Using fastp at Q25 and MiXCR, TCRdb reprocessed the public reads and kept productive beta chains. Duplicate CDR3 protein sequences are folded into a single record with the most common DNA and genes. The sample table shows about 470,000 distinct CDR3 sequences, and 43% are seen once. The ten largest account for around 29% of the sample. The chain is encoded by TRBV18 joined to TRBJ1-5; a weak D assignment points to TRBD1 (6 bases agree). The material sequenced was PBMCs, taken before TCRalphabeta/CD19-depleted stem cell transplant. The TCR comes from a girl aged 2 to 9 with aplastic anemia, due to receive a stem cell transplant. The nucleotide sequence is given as TGTGCCAGCTCACTCTCGGGGGCGCGATCGAATCAGCCCCAGCATTTT. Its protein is CASSLSGARSNQPQHF. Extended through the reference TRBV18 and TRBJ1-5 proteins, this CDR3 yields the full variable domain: NAGVMQNPRHLVRRRGQEARLRCSPMKGHSHVYWYRQLPEEGLKFMVYLQKENIIDESGMPKERFSAEFPKEGPSILRIQQVVRGDSAAYFCASSLSGARSNQPQHFGDGTRLSIL.